Below, 9 T cell receptor beta chains from the same sample are listed, as sequenced in a study of sequential checkpoint blockade in melanoma. Treatment specified: randomized to nivolumab then ipilimumab (arm A) or the reverse (arm B). Profiling relied on immunoSEQ multiplex PCR, and the TCRdb table lists in-frame clones only, not all of them. The repertoire holds approximately 2,500 clones, with around a fifth as singletons. The source material was tumor tissue (inferred from file names), sampled from a patient given nivolumab and ipilimumab in sequence. The origin of the receptors is a human donor with melanoma.

This clone has only a few counts. The chain is built from TRBV12-5 and TRBJ2-4; either TRBD1 or TRBD2 may supply D (5 bases each). The CDR3 totals 15 residues. Germline CDR1 reads LGHNT; CDR2 reads FRNRAP. In nucleotides, the CDR3 is TGTGCCAGCGGTGGGGTTGGGGCGGCCAAAAACATTCAGTACTTC. Amino acids: CASGGVGAAKNIQYF.

This clone occurred a few times. V usage is TRBV9 and J usage is TRBJ2-1, with a tentative D call TRBD1 (6 bases). Trimming removed 0 bases from V and 3 bases from J, with 7 bases in between. This CDR3 spans 14 amino acids. Germline CDR1 SGDLS, CDR2 YYNGEE. Written as DNA, the CDR3 is TGTGCCAGCAGCGTAGTGACAGGCTACAATGAGCAGTTCTTC. As protein: CASSVVTGYNEQFF. The complete variable domain, with remaining parts taken from reference TRBV9 and TRBJ2-1, reads DSGVTQTPKHLITATGQRVTLRCSPRSGDLSVYWYQQSLDQGLQFLIQYYNGEERAKGNILERFSAQQFPDLHSELNLSSLELGDSALYFCASSVVTGYNEQFFGPGTRLTVL.

This rearrangement joins TRBV5-1 to TRBJ2-5; 13 bases match TRBD2. This CDR3 contains 15 residues. Germline assignment: CDR1 SGHRS and CDR2 YFSETQ. The junction had 4 bases not matched to a gene; V was cut back by 4 bases and J by 4 bases. The DNA of the CDR3 is TGCGCCAGCAGCGAGACTAGCGGGAGGAGAGAGACCCAGTACTTC. Translation gives CASSETSGRRETQYF.

This clone was detected ten times or more. V gene TRBV11-3 combines with J gene TRBJ2-5; TRBD2 aligns across 13 bases. This CDR3 region has 16 residues. The V and J ends lost 1 base and 4 bases, in that order; junction bases with no gene match: 3. Germline lookup yields CDR1 SGHNT and CDR2 YENEEA. CDR3 protein: CASSLGLAGGRETQYF. CDR3 DNA sequence: TGTGCCAGCAGCTTAGGACTAGCGGGGGGCCGAGAGACCCAGTACTTC.

This clone has only a few counts. At one of its ends the junction is not consistent with the germline gene, which may arise from a read error. The chain recombines TRBV6-8 with TRBJ2-2; no clear D gene. CDR3 size: 16 residues. Germline lookup yields CDR1 MNHGY and CDR2 SAAAGT. The CDR3 DNA is TGTGCCATCAGTTACCAACTATCTCACGGTACCGGGGAGCTGTTTTTT. It specifies CAISYQLSHGTGELFF.

The chain combines TRBV29-1 with TRBJ1-4; D is unresolved. The CDR3 has 12 residues. The V and J ends lost 7 bases and 6 bases respectively, with 12 bases between them. Germline V CDR1 and CDR2: SQVTM, ANQGSEA. CDR3 in DNA: TGCAGCGGACGGGGATTGGATGAAAAACTGTTTTTT. As protein: CSGRGLDEKLFF.

In this sample, this clone is medium-sized. CDR3: CASSYGAGDRNEQFF. Here the CDR3 DNA reads TGTGCCAGCAGTTACGGGGCGGGAGATAGAAATGAGCAGTTCTTC. The rearrangement uses TRBV6-8 and TRBJ2-1; 7 nucleotides line up with TRBD2. This CDR3 is 15 amino acids long. The junction had 8 bases not matched to a gene; V was cut back by 2 bases and J by 7 bases. Germline V gene lookup returns CDR1 MNHGY and CDR2 SAAAGT.

This clone was picked up a small number of times. J is TRBJ2-2 and V is TRBV6-8; TRBD1 matches 8 bases. Germline-derived CDR1 and CDR2 are MNHGY and SAAAGT. The CDR3 runs to 15 residues. J lost 3 bases, V lost 5 bases, and 5 bases had no gene match. CDR3 protein: CASSRTGWDTGELFF. For the CDR3, the DNA is TGTGCCAGCAGTCGGACAGGGTGGGACACCGGGGAGCTGTTTTTT.

This clone appeared a few times. The chain links TRBV30 to TRBJ1-2; D gene uncertain. V lost 1 base, J lost 4 bases, and 7 bases lay in between. Per the germline V gene, CDR1 is GTSNPN and CDR2 is SVGIG (reference sequence). The CDR3 spans 12 residues. Here the CDR3 DNA reads TGTGCCTGGAGTGCTGGAATCTATGGCTACACCTTC. This gives the protein CAWSAGIYGYTF.